The 8 T cell receptor beta chains listed next were all sequenced from one sample in a study of regulatory T cells in long-lasting Graves disease. Arm-PCR of CDR3 regions and iRepertoire HTBI primers were used to build TCR beta libraries. TCRdb independently ran MiXCR on the multiplex PCR reads; one entry per CDR3 protein. The sample holds approximately 270,000 distinct CDR3 sequences; under 20% are singletons and the top ten take around 13%. Documented time point: newly diagnosed GD, antithyroid drugs for less than 3 months. Making the TCR library involved RNA that had been extracted from PBMCs. The data were also submitted as part of a second study, on T cells in Graves' hyperthyroidism and ophthalmopathy.

The sequences come from peripheral blood mononuclear cells (PBMCs), collected at new diagnosis, from a patient treated with antithyroid drugs. These TCRs come from a woman in her thirties with Graves disease.

This clonotype came up many times. The chain uses TRBV18 and TRBJ2-1; D not resolved. Germline CDR1 is KGHSH and CDR2 is LQKENI. Trimming pared 3 bases from V and 0 bases from J, leaving 9 bases between. CDR3 length: 15 amino acids. The CDR3 DNA is TGTGCCAGCTCACCTATACCGAGCTCCTACAATGAGCAGTTCTTC. Amino acid sequence: CASSPIPSSYNEQFF.

CDR3 loop: CASSPRQGATGNIQYF. Here the CDR3 DNA reads TGTGCCAGCTCACCTAGGCAGGGGGCAACTGGAAACATTCAGTACTTC. V gene TRBV18 combines with J gene TRBJ2-4; 8 bases are shared with TRBD1. Trimming cost V 3 bases and J 6 bases; bases outside gene matches: 10. Germline V lookup: CDR1 KGHSH, CDR2 LQKENI. The CDR3 covers 16 residues.

This clonotype was observed at least ten times. The rearrangement joins TRBV29-1 to TRBJ2-4, with 8 bases identical to TRBD2. The V and J ends lost 5 bases and 4 bases, in that order; junction bases with no gene match: 7. The CDR3 is made up of 14 amino acids. CDR1 is SQVTM, CDR2 ANQGSEA, per germline. CDR3 in amino acids: CSVNSGTSKNIQYF. In DNA, the CDR3 is TGCAGCGTTAATTCCGGGACTAGTAAAAACATTCAGTACTTC.

The table lists this clonotype with many counts. The rearrangement uses TRBV20-1 and TRBJ2-4; 8 bases are shared with TRBD1. CDR1 and CDR2 from the germline V gene are DFQATT and SNEGSKA (reference sequence). After removal of 3 bases from V and 0 bases from J, the junction contained 4 bases not matched to a gene. This CDR3 region has 15 residues. The CDR3, as DNA: TGCAGTGCTAGGCCCGGACAGGGAGCCAAAAACATTCAGTACTTC. Residues: CSARPGQGAKNIQYF.

In its sample, this clonotype was seen many times. The CDR3 spells CASSLGQDQETQYF. As DNA, the CDR3 is TGTGCCAGCAGCTTGGGACAAGACCAAGAGACCCAGTACTTC. J is TRBJ2-5 and V is TRBV11-2, with D maybe TRBD1 (6 bases). V lost 3 bases and J lost 0, with 8 bases in between. The CDR3 runs 14 residues. Germline loops: CDR1 SGHAT, CDR2 FQNNGV.

The chain employs TRBV6-1 and TRBJ1-5, with D maybe TRBD1 (5 bases). Per germline, CDR1 MNHNS and CDR2 SASEGT. CDR3 length: 16 residues. V lost 5 bases and J 2 bases, leaving 16 bases between the germline ends. The CDR3 DNA reads TGTGCCAGCAGTCTAACAGGCCACCCAGGCAATCAGCCCCAGCATTTT. Amino acid sequence: CASSLTGHPGNQPQHF.

This rearrangement joins TRBV10-3 to TRBJ2-3; weak D call: TRBD1 (6 bases). The length of the CDR3 is 11 residues. Trimming removed 6 bases at V and 8 bases at J, with 9 bases between. Germline assignment: CDR1 ENHRY and CDR2 SYGVKD. The CDR3 nucleotides read TGTGCCATCAGCGAAGGGGGTACGCAGTATTTT. Its translation: CAISEGGTQYF.

This clonotype was counted many times. The chain links TRBV27 to TRBJ1-1, with D perhaps matching TRBD1 (6 bases). The V gene lost 3 bases and the J gene lost 0 bases, with 11 bases spanning the gap. This CDR3 is built from 15 residues. CDR1 and CDR2 from the germline V gene are MNHEY and SMNVEV (reference sequence). The CDR3 region has the DNA TGTGCCAGCAGTTTTAGCAGGGGACTGAACACTGAAGCTTTCTTT. Translation: CASSFSRGLNTEAFF.